The T cell receptor (beta chain) described here comes from a study of response to subunit inactivated influenza vaccine. Findings of the study overall: Few new T cells, the authors suggested, are recruited by each seasonal influenza vaccination.

This clonotype was detected many times. Its antigen is undetermined. From the RT-PCR reads, TCRdb called clonotypes with MiXCR, one entry per CDR3 protein. The table records hundreds of thousands of distinct CDR3 sequences, less than 10% of them present only once. J lost 7 bases, V lost 5 bases, and 12 bases had no gene match. Germline V lookup: CDR1 DFQATT, CDR2 SNEGSKA (reference sequence). CDR3 size: 14 residues. This sequence originates from a man in his fifties or sixties who received an inactivated influenza vaccine. The material was PBMCs from blood, obtained around 25 months after vaccination. The genes are TRBV20-1 and TRBJ2-7; 9 bases fit TRBD1. CDR3 sequence reads: CSAPKRTGAQEQYF. CDR3 DNA: TGCAGTGCTCCAAAGAGGACAGGGGCGCAGGAGCAGTACTTC.